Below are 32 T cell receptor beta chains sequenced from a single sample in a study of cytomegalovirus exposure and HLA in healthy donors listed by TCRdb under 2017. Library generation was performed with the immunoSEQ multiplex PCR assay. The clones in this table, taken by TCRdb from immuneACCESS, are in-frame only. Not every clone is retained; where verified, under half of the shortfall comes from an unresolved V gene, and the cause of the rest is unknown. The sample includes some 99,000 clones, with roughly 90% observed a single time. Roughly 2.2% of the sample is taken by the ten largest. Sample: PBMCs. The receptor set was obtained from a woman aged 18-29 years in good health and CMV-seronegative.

In DNA, the CDR3 is TGCGCCAGCAGCTACGGGACAGCTTACAATGAGCAGTTCTTC. Its translation: CASSYGTAYNEQFF. The V call is TRBV5-1, the J call TRBJ2-1, with TRBD1 matching over 7 bases. The CDR3 spans 14 residues. Trimming cost V 3 bases and J 4 bases; bases outside gene matches: 4. In germline, CDR1 is SGHRS, CDR2 YFSETQ. Supplemented by reference TRBV5-1 and TRBJ2-1, the full variable domain reads KAGVTQTPRYLIKTRGQQVTLSCSPISGHRSVSWYQQTPGQGLQFLFEYFSETQRNKGNFPGRFSGRQFSNSRSEMNVSTLELGDSALYLCASSYGTAYNEQFFGPGTRLTVL.

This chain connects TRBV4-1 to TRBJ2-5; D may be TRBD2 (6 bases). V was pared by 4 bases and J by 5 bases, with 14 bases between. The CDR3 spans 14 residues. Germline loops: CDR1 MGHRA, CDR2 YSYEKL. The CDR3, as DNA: TGCGCCAGCAGCCCGGGGGTCCGGGGGGAGACCCAGTACTTC. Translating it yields CASSPGVRGETQYF.

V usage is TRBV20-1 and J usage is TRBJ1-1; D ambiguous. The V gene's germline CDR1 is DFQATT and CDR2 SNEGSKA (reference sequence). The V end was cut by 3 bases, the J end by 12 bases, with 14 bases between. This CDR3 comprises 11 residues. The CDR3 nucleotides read TGCAGTGCTAGTCTAGGAACGGGGACTTTCTTT. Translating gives CSASLGTGTFF.

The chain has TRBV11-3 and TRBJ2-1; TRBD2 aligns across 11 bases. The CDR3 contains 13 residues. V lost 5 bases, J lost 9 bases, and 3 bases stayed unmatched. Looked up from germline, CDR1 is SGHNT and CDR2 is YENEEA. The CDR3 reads CASSEGTSGEQFF. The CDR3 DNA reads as TGTGCCAGCAGCGAAGGGACTAGCGGTGAGCAGTTCTTC.

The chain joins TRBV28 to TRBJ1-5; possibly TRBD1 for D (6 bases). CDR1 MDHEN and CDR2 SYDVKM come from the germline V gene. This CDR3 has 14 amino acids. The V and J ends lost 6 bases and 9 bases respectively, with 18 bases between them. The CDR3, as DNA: TGTGCCAGCAGCCCCGACAGGTCCCCATGGCCCCAGCATTTT. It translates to CASSPDRSPWPQHF. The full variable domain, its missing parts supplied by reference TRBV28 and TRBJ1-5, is DVKVTQSSRYLVKRTGEKVFLECVQDMDHENMFWYRQDPGLGLRLIYFSYDVKMKEKGDIPEGYSVSREKKERFSLILESASTNQTSMYLCASSPDRSPWPQHFGDGTRLSIL.

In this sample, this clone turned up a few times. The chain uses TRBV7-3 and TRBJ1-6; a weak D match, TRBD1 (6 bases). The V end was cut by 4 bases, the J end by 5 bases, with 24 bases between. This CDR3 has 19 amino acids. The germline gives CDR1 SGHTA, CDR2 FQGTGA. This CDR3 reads CASSYELILDRIHNSPLHF. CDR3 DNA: TGTGCCAGCAGCTACGAATTAATATTAGACAGGATCCATAATTCACCCCTCCACTTT.

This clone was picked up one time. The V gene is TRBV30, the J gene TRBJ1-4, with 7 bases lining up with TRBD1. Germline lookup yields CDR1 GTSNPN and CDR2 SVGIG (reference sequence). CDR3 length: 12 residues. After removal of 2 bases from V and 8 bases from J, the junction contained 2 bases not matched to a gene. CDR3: CAWSPRGEKLFF. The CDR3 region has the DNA TGTGCCTGGAGTCCCAGGGGGGAAAAACTGTTTTTT.

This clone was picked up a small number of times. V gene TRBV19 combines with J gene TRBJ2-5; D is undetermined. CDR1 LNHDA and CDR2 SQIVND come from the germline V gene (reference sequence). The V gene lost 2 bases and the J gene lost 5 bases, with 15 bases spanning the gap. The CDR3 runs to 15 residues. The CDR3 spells CASSISTATRETQYF. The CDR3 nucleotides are TGTGCCAGTAGTATATCCACAGCCACTCGGGAGACCCAGTACTTC.

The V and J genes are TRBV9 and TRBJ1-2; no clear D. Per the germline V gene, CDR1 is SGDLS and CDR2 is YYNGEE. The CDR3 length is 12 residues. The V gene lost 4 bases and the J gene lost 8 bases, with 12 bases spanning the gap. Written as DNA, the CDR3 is TGTGCCAGCAGCTCGGGGTCGAGGGGCTACACCTTC. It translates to CASSSGSRGYTF.

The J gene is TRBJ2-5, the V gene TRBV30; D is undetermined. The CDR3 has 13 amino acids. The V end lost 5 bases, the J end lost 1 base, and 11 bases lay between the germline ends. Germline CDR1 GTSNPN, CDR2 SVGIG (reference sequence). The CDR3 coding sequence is TGTGCCTGGGGCGGCTTGGGCCAAGAGACCCAGTACTTC. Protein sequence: CAWGGLGQETQYF.

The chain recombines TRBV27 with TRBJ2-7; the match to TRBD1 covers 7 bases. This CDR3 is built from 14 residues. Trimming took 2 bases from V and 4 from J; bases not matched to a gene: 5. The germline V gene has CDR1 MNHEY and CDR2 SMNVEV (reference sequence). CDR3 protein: CASSLSRGKYEQYF. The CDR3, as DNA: TGTGCCAGCAGTTTAAGCAGGGGGAAGTACGAGCAGTACTTC.

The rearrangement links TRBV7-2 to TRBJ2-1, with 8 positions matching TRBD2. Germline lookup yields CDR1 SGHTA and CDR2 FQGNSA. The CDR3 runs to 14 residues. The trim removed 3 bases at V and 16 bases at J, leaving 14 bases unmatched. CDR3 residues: CASSFATSGGFHFF. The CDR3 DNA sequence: TGTGCCAGCAGCTTTGCTACAAGCGGGGGTTTTCATTTCTTC.

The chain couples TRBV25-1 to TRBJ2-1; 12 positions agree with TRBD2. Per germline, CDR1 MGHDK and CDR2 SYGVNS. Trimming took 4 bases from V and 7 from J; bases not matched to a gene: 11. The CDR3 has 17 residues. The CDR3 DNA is TGTGCCAGCAGTGGCCAAGGGACTAGCGGGCCCATGAATGAGCAGTTCTTC. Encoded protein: CASSGQGTSGPMNEQFF.

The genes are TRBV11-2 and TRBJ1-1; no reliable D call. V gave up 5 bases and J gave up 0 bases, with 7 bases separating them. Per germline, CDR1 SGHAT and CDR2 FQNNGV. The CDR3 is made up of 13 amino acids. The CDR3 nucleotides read TGTGCCAGCAGCCCTCACTTGAACACTGAAGCTTTCTTT. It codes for CASSPHLNTEAFF.

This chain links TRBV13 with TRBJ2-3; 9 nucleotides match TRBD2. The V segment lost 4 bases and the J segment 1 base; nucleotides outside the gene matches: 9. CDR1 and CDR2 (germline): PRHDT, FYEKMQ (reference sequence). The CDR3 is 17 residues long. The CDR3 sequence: CASSSIAGEGGTDTQYF. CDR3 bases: TGTGCCAGCAGCTCCATAGCGGGAGAGGGCGGCACAGATACGCAGTATTTT. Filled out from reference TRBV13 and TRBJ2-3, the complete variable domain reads AAGVIQSPRHLIKEKRETATLKCYPIPRHDTVYWYQQGPGQDPQFLISFYEKMQSDKGSIPDRFSAQQFSDYHSELNMSSLELGDSALYFCASSSIAGEGGTDTQYFGPGTRLTVL.

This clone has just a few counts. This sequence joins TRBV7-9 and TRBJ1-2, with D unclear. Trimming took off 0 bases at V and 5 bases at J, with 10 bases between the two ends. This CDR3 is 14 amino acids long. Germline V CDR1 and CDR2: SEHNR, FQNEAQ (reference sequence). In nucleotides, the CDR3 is TGTGCCAGCAGCTTAGCGGCGGGTCCGTATGGCTACACCTTC. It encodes CASSLAAGPYGYTF.

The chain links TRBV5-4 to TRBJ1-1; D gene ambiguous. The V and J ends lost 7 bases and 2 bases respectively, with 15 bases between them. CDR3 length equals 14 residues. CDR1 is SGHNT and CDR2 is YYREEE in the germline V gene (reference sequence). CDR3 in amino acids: CASLSGAPNTEAFF. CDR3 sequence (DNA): TGTGCCAGCCTCTCGGGAGCCCCAAACACTGAAGCTTTCTTT.

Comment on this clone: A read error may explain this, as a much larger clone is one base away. CDR3 region: CASSRDRDTEAFF. The CDR3 nucleotides are TGTGCCAGCAGCAGGGACAGGGACACTGAAGCTTTCTTT. The chain combines TRBV7-8 with TRBJ1-1; 9 nucleotides agree with TRBD1. The CDR3 extends over 13 amino acids. V lost 5 bases to trimming and J lost 3 bases; unmatched junction nucleotides: 1. Germline loops: CDR1 SGHVS, CDR2 FQNEAQ. The full variable domain, with the rest looked up from reference TRBV7-8 and TRBJ1-1, is GAGVSQSPRYKVAKRGQDVALRCDPISGHVSLFWYQQALGQGPEFLTYFQNEAQLDKSGLPSDRFFAERPEGSVSTLKIQRTQQEDSAVYLCASSRDRDTEAFFGQGTRLTVV.

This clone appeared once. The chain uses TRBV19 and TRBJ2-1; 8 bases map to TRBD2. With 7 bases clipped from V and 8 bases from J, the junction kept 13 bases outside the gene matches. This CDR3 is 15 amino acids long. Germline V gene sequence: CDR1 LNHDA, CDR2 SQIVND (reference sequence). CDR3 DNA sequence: TGTGCCAGTAACTCTGAGCGGGGGATGGTGGATGAGCAGTTCTTC. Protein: CASNSERGMVDEQFF.

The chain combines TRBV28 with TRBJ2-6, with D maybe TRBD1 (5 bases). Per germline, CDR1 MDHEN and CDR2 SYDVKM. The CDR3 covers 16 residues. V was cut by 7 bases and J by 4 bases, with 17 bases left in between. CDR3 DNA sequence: TGTGCCAGCACCAAACTTCAGGGATCCGGGGCCAACGTCCTGACTTTC. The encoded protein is CASTKLQGSGANVLTF.

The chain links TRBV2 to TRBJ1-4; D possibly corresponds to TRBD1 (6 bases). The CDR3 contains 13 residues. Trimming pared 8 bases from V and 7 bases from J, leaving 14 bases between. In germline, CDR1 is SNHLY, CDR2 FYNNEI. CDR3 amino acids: CASRVLDSEKLFF. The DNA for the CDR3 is TGTGCCAGCCGGGTACTGGACAGTGAAAAACTGTTTTTT. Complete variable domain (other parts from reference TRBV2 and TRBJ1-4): EPEVTQTPSHQVTQMGQEVILRCVPISNHLYFYWYRQILGQKVEFLVSFYNNEISEKSEIFDDQFSVERPDGSNFTLKIRSTKLEDSAMYFCASRVLDSEKLFFGSGTQLSVL.

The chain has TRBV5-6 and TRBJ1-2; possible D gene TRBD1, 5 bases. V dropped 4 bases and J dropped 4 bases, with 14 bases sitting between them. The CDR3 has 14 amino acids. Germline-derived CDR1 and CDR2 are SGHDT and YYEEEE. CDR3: CASSLFSGGYGYTF. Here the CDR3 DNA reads TGTGCCAGCAGCCTTTTCTCCGGGGGCTATGGCTACACCTTC.

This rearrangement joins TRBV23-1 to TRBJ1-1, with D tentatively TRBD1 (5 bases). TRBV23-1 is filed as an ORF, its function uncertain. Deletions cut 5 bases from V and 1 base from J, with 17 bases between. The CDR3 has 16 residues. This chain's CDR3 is CASSIVRVIGNTEAFF. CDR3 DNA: TGCGCCAGCAGTATCGTCAGGGTAATTGGGAACACTGAAGCTTTCTTT.

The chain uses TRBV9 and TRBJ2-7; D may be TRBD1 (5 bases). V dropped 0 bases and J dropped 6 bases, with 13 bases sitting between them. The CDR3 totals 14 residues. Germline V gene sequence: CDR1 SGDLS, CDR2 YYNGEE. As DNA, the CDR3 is TGTGCCAGCAGCGTAGGTGGGGCTTCTCCCGAGCAGTACTTC. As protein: CASSVGGASPEQYF.

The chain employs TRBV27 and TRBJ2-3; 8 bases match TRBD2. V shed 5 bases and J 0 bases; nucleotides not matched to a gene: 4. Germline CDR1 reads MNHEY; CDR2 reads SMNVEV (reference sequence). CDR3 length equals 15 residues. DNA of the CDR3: TGTGCCAGCAGTGATAGCGGGGTGAGCACAGATACGCAGTATTTT. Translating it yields CASSDSGVSTDTQYF.

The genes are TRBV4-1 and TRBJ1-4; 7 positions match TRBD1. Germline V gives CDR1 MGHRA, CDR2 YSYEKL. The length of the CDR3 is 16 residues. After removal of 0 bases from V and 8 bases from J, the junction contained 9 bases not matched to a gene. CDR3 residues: CASSQDSTGSNEKLFF. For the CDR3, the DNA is TGCGCCAGCAGCCAAGATTCGACAGGGAGTAACGAAAAACTGTTTTTT.

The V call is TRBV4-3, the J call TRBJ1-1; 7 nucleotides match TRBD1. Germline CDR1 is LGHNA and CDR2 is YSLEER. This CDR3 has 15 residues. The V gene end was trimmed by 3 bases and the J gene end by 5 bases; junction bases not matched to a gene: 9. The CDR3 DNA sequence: TGCGCCAGCAGCCAGGAAACAGGGGTTAGAACTGAAGCTTTCTTT. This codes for CASSQETGVRTEAFF.

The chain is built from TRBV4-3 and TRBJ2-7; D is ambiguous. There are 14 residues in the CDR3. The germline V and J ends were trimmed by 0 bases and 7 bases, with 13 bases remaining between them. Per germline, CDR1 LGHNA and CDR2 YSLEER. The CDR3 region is CASSQDFRGWEQYF. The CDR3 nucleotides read TGCGCCAGCAGCCAAGATTTTAGAGGATGGGAGCAGTACTTC.

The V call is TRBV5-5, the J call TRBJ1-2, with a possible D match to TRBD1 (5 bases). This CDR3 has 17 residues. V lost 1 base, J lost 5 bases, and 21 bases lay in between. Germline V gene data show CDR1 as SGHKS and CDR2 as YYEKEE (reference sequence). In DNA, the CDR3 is TGTGCCAGCAGCTTGCAGGGCGGGGGGGGTCTATTATATGGCTACACCTTC. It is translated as CASSLQGGGGLLYGYTF.

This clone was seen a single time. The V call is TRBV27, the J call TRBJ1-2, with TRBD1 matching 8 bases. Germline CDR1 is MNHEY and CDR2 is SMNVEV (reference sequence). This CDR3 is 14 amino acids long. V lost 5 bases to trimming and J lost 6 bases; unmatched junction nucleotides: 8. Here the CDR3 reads CASSPPDRGDGYTF. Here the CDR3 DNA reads TGTGCCAGCAGTCCCCCTGACAGGGGAGATGGCTACACCTTC.

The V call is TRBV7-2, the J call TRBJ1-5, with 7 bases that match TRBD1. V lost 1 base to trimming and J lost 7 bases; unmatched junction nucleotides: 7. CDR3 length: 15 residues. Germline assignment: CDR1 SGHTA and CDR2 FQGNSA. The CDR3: CASSLGDRDVQPQHF. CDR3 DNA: TGTGCCAGCAGCTTAGGCGACAGGGACGTCCAGCCCCAGCATTTT.

CDR3 sequence: CATSRDPSGANVLTF. The CDR3 DNA follows: TGTGCCACCAGCAGAGATCCTTCCGGGGCCAACGTCCTGACTTTC. The gene calls are TRBV15 and TRBJ2-6; D not resolved. In germline, CDR1 is LNHNV, CDR2 YYDKDF (reference sequence). The CDR3 has 15 residues. The V and J ends lost 0 bases and 4 bases respectively, with 7 bases between them.